These 2 T cell receptor beta chains share one sample of origin, sequenced in a study of human T cells and chemical hapten exposure. As for time point: patch test 3, about 24 weeks after DPC sensitization. Sample treatment: therapeutic diphenylcyclopropenone sensitization with weekly scalp DPC. Via MiXCR, TCRdb re-called the RACE reads, giving one row per CDR3 protein. The sample lists some 97,000 distinct CDR3 sequences; 25% to 35% were seen once. The material was whole blood, obtained in connection with sensitization to the hapten diphenylcyclopropenone (DPC). Receptors originate from a man between 40 and 49 years old with alopecia areata. Some clones in this sample may be carry-over from other donors' samples.

The gene calls are TRBV20-1 and TRBJ2-1; no clear D. V gave up 4 bases and J gave up 5 bases, with 9 bases separating them. Germline V gene sequence: CDR1 DFQATT, CDR2 SNEGSKA (reference sequence). The CDR3 sequence is 12 residues long. CDR3 sequence: CSANLGHNEQFF. CDR3 DNA sequence: TGCAGTGCTAACCTCGGGCACAATGAGCAGTTCTTC.

The V and J genes are TRBV20-1 and TRBJ2-1; D gene ambiguous. The V and J ends lost 6 bases and 6 bases respectively, with 12 bases between them. CDR1 is DFQATT, CDR2 SNEGSKA, per germline (reference sequence). The CDR3 totals 12 residues. The CDR3 DNA reads as TGCAGTGCGGGCAGGACGGCCAATGAGCAGTTCTTC. It codes for CSAGRTANEQFF.